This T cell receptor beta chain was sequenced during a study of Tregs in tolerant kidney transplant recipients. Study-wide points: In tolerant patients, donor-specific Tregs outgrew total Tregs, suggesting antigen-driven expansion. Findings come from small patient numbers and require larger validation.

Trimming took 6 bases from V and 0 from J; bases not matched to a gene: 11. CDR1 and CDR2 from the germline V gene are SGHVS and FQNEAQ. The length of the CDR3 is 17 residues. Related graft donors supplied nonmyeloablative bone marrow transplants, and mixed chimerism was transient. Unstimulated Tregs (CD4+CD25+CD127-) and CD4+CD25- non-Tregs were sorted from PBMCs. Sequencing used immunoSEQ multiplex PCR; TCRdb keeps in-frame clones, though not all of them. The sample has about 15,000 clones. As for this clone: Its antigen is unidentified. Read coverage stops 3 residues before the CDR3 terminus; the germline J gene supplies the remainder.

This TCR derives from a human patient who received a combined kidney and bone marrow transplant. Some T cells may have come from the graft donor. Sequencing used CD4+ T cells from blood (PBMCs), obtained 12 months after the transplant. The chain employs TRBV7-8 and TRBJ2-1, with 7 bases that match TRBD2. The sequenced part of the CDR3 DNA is TGTGCCAGCAGACGCAGGGAGGGGATTAGCTCCTACAATGAG. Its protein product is CASRRREGISSYNE. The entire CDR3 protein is CASRRREGISSYNEQFF.